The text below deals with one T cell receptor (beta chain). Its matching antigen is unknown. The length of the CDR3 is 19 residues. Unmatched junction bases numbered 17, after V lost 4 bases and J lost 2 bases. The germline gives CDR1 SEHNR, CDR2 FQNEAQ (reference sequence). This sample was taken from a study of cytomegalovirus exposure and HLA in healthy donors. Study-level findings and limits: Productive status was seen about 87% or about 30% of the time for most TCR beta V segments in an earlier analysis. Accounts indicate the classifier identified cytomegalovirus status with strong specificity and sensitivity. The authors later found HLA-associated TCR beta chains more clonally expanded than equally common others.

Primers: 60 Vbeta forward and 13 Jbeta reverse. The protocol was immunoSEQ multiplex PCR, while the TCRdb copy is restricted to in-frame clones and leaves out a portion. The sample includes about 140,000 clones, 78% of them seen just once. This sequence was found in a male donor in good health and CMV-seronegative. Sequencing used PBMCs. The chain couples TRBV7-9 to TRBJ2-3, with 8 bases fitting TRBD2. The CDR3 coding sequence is TGTGCCAGCAGCTCGTACCTTACCGGGGGGGGCCGGGTCACAGATACGCAGTATTTT. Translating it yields CASSSYLTGGGRVTDTQYF.